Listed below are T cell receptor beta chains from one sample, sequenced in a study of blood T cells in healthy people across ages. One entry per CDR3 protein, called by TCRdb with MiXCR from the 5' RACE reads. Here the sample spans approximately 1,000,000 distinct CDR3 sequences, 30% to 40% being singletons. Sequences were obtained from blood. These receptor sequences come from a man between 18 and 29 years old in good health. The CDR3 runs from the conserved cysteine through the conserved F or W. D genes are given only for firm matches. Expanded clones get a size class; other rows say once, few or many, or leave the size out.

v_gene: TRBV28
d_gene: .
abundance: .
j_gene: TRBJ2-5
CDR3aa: CASSFIGSQETQYF
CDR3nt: TGTGCCAGCAGTTTCATCGGGAGTCAAGAGACCCAGTACTTC

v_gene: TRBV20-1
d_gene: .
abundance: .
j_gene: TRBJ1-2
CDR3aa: CSPRGGASYGYTF
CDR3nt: TGCAGTCCCCGGGGGGGGGCGAGCTATGGCTACACCTTC

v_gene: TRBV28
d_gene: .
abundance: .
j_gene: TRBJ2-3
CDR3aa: CASGGAGPSTDTQYF
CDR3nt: TGTGCCAGCGGGGGGGCGGGACCTAGCACAGATACGCAGTATTTT

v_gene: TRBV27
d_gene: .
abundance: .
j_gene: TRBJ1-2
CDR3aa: CASSFYQNYGYTF
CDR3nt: TGTGCCAGCTCGTTTTACCAGAACTATGGCTACACCTTC

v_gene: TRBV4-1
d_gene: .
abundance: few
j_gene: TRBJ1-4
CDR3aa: CASSQEGGVREKLFF
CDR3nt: TGCGCCAGCAGCCAAGAAGGCGGGGTGCGAGAAAAACTGTTTTTT

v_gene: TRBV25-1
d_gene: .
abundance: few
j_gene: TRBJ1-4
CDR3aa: CASRSNEKLFF
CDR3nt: TGTGCCAGCAGATCCAATGAAAAACTGTTTTTT

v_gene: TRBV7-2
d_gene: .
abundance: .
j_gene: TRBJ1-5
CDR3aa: CASSLGGRRGQPQHF
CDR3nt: TGTGCCAGCAGCTTAGGCGGGCGCAGGGGACAGCCCCAGCATTTT

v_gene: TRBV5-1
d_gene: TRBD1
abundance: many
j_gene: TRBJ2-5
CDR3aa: CASSAKGAGQGVETQYF
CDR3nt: TGCGCCAGCAGCGCGAAAGGAGCGGGACAGGGAGTGGAGACCCAGTACTTC

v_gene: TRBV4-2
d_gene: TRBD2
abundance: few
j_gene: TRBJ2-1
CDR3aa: CASSQDGSGGTRPYNEQFF
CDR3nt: TGTGCCAGCAGCCAAGATGGGAGCGGGGGGACACGACCATACAATGAGCAGTTCTTC

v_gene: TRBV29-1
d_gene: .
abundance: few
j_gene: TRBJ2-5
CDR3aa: CSAVDQGLEETQYF
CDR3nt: TGCAGCGCAGTTGATCAGGGGTTGGAGGAGACCCAGTACTTC

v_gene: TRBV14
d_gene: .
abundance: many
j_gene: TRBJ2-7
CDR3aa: CASSRQGSSYEQYF
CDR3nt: TGTGCCAGCAGCAGGCAGGGGTCATCTTACGAGCAGTACTTC

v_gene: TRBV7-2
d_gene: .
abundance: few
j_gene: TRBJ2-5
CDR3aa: CASSLGMGHLYF
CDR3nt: TGTGCCAGCAGCCTAGGTATGGGACACCTGTACTTC

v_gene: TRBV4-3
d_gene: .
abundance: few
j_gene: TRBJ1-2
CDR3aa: CASSPDHGQPYGYTF
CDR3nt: TGCGCCAGCAGCCCCGACCACGGGCAGCCTTATGGCTACACCTTC

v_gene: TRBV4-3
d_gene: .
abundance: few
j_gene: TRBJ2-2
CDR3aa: CASSQDPQQGTPGELFF
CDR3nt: TGCGCCAGCAGCCAAGACCCCCAACAGGGAACCCCGGGGGAGCTGTTTTTT

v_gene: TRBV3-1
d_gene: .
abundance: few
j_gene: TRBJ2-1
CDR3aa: CASSSRVQQFF
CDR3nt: TGTGCCAGCAGCAGTCGCGTACAGCAGTTCTTC

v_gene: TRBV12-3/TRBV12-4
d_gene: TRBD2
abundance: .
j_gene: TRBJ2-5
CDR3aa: CASSLKSAGEQYF
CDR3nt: TGTGCCAGCAGTTTAAAGTCGGCGGGGGAGCAGTACTTC

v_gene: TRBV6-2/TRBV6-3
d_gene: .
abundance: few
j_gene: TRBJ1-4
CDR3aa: CASSYSFEKLFF
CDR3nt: TGTGCCAGCAGTTACTCGTTTGAAAAACTGTTTTTT

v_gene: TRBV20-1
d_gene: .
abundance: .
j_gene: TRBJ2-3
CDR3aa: CSASPAGHYTDTQYF
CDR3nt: TGCAGTGCTAGTCCCGCAGGCCACTACACAGATACGCAGTATTTT

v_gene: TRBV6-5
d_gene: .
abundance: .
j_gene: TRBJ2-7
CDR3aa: CASSSVGGQEVYNKQYF
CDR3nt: TGTGCCAGCAGTTCGGTCGGGGGGCAAGAAGTCTACAATAAGCAGTACTTC

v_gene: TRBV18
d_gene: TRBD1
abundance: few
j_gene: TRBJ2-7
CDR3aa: CASSPPNRGISYEQYF
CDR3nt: TGTGCCAGCTCACCACCGAACAGGGGCATCTCCTACGAGCAGTACTTC

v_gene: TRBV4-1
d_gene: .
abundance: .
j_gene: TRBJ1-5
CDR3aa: CASSQVDSAGRPQHF
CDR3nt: TGCGCCAGCAGCCAAGTAGATTCCGCAGGTCGGCCCCAGCATTTT

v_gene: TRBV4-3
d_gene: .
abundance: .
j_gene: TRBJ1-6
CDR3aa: CASSVETDYNSPPHF
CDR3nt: TGCGCCAGCAGCGTAGAAACGGATTATAATTCACCCCCCCACTTT

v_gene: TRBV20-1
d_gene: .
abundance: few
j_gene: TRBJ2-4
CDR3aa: CSARVGLAKNIQYF
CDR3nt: TGCAGTGCTAGAGTAGGGTTAGCCAAAAACATTCAGTACTTC

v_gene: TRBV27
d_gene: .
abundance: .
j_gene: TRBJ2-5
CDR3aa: CASSLGWHEQETQYF
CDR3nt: TGTGCCAGCAGTTTAGGTTGGCACGAACAAGAGACCCAGTACTTC

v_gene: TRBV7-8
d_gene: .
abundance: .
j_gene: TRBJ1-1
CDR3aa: CASSLEVVTEAFF
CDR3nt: TGTGCCAGCAGCTTGGAGGTGGTTACTGAAGCTTTCTTT

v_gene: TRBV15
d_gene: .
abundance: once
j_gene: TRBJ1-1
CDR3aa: CATSYGGTEAFF
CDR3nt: TGTGCCACCAGCTACGGTGGCACTGAAGCTTTCTTT